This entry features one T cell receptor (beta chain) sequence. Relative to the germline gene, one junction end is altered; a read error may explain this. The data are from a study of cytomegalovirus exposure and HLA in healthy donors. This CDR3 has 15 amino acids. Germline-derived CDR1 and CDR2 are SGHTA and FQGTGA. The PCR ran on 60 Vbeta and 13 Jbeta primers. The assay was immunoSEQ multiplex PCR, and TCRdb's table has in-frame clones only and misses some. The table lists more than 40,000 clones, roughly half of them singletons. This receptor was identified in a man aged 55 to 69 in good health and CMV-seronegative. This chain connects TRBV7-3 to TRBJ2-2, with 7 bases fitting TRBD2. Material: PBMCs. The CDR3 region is CASSFSGTSAGELFF. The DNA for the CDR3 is TGTGCCAGCAGCTTCAGTGGTACTAGCGCGGGGGAACTGTTTTTT.